This T cell receptor beta chain was captured by sequencing in a study of T cells in Graves' hyperthyroidism and ophthalmopathy (dated by TCRdb to the late 2010s). Regarding the study in general: TCR V-J signatures able to tell the groups apart were searched for in a discovery cohort of 90 to 100 patients, of whom roughly 42 had Graves' ophthalmopathy and some 60 had stable Graves' hyperthyroidism. Prospective prediction of ophthalmopathy was tested in an independent validation cohort consisting of some 20 hyperthyroidism patients and some 16 patients who later progressed to ophthalmopathy. For training and testing, the roughly 100 patients in the discovery cohort were randomly divided in a 7:3 ratio. The study also compared thyroid tissue and blood T-cell repertoires from 5 to 7 Graves' hyperthyroidism patients. After sampling, hyperthyroidism patients received methimazole starting at 30 mg daily, and ophthalmopathy patients received high-dose intravenous methylprednisolone. TCR Vbeta CDR3 sequencing of 130 to 150 peripheral blood samples (fewer than 45 ophthalmopathy, around 80 hyperthyroidism and around 17 progressor patients) is reported in the paper.

Including cysteine and phenylalanine, the CDR3 has 15 amino acids. Of all the DNA, just the CDR3 is kept, 45 bases in frame from base 1. V is shortened by 0 bases, J by 2 bases, and the region joining them spans 11 bases. The germline V gene (reference sequence) specifies LGHDT as CDR1 and YNNKEL as CDR2. The TCR beta CDR3 regions were amplified from RNA transcripts. The TCR CDR3 was subjected to a first round of RT-PCR using the HTBI primer set and the Qiagen OneStep RT-PCR kit. The libraries were constructed in a second round of multiplex PCR and then size-selected and purified. Libraries were sequenced paired-end with 100 bp reads on an Illumina HiSeq2000. The source study handled its data this way. SOAPnuke was used to process the raw data, with reads discarded if the reads contained adapters or uncalled bases, had a mean Phred below 15, or lacked an exact constant-primer or identifier match. COPE v1.2.5 was used to merge the high-quality paired reads, and each unique nucleotide sequence was defined as a clonotype. MiTCR v1.1 was used to align the clonotypes against IMGT TRBV, TRBD and TRBJ reference segments. The analysis was restricted to V-J combinations with a frequency above 0.0001, which together covered 99.2% of the repertoires. A TCS score was defined as the ratio of F50 (clonal expansion) to E x V (chaos), with BLOSUM62-based TCRdist applied between CDR3 peptides within each V-J. Welch's t-statistics and random forest reduced 500 to 550 V-J features to 13, which were used in a naive Bayes classifier (R e1071). The Morisita-Horn index was used to measure how similar the thyroid and blood repertoires were. Clones were called with MiXCR by TCRdb after fastp trimmed the public reads at Q25, and only in-frame beta chains were retained. Every entry covers one CDR3 protein and lists the most common genes and DNA from its rows. The V and J calls were determined by TCRdb, not by the authors. The table for this sample lists hundreds of thousands of distinct CDR3 sequences; 40% to 55% of them were counted only once. Clones ranked in the top ten supply approximately 6.8% of the sample.

Any patient with an uncontrolled infection, another autoimmune disease, pregnancy or lactation was excluded. Diagnoses relied on clinical symptoms, serum thyroxine and TRAb, thyroid ultrasound and orbital computed tomography. Trizol reagent was used to extract total RNA, and RNA quality was then checked on an Agilent 2100 Bioanalyzer. In its sample, this clonotype was seen a few times. It has no known antigen specificity. No much larger clonotype is one base removed from it; base qualities were not supplied. General conclusions and limits of the study: A 13 V-J signature model separated ophthalmopathy from stable hyperthyroidism, with approximately 87% sensitivity and around 84% specificity in cross-validation and 80%/75% in testing. No statistical method was used to fix the sample size in advance, and group allocation was not hidden from the investigators. In validation, the model predicted progression to ophthalmopathy with just under 71% sensitivity and less than 80% specificity, a median of roughly seven months before onset. Most expanded thyroid clonotypes (frequency above 0.001) were also found in blood, which suggests that blood repertoires may mirror thyroid immune responses.

Recombination connected TRBV3-1 to TRBJ2-7; the D segment cannot be called with confidence. This receptor was obtained from an adult man with Graves' disease, either hyperthyroidism or ophthalmopathy (not recorded which). The sequencing sample was made of peripheral blood or thyroid tissue (not recorded which). The nucleotide sequence is given as TGTGCCAGCAGCCAAGATTCCTATCTAACCTACGAGCAGTACTTC. Its protein is CASSQDSYLTYEQYF.